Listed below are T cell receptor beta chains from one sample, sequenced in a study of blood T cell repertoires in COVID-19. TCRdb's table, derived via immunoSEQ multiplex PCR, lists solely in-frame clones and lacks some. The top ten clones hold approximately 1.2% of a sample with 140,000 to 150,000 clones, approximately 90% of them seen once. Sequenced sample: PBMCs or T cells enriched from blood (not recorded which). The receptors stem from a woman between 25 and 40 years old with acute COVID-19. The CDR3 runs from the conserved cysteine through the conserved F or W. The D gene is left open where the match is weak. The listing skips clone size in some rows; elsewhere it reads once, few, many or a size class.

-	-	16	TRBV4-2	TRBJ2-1	CASSQDLGLGYNEQFF	TGTGCCAGCAGCCAAGATCTTGGTCTAGGATACAATGAGCAGTTCTTC
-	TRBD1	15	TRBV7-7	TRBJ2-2	CASSPGTGNTGELFF	TGTGCTAGCAGCCCCGGGACAGGGAACACCGGGGAGCTGTTTTTT
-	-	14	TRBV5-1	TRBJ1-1	CASSLEAGATEAFF	TGCGCCAGCAGCTTGGAGGCGGGGGCGACTGAAGCTTTCTTT
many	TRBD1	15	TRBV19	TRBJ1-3	CASRTGAFSGNTIYF	TGTGCCAGCCGGACAGGGGCCTTCTCTGGAAACACCATATATTTT
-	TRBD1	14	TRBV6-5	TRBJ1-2	CASSYGGQPYGYTF	TGTGCCAGCAGTTACGGGGGACAGCCTTATGGCTACACCTTC
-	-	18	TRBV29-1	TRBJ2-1	CSVFGDSVFAGTYNEQFF	TGCAGCGTTTTCGGCGATTCGGTCTTTGCGGGTACCTACAATGAGCAGTTCTTC
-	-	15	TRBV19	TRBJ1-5	CASTDHLTGNQPQHF	TGTGCCAGTACCGACCACCTGACAGGCAATCAGCCCCAGCATTTT
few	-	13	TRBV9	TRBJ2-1	CASSVGQFNEQFF	TGTGCCAGCAGCGTAGGGCAGTTCAATGAGCAGTTCTTC
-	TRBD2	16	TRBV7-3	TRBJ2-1	CASSRTSGSSYNEQFF	TGTGCCAGCAGCCGGACTAGCGGATCATCGTACAATGAGCAGTTCTTC
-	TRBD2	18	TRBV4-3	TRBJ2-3	CASSQGTTSGPRTDTQYF	TGCGCCAGCAGCCAGGGGACAACTAGCGGACCGAGGACAGATACGCAGTATTTT
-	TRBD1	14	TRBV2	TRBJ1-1	CASSDRGKDPEAFF	TGTGCCAGCAGTGACAGGGGGAAGGATCCTGAAGCTTTCTTT
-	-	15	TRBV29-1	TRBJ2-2	CSVGPETTNTGELFF	TGCAGCGTTGGGCCTGAGACAACGAACACCGGGGAGCTGTTTTTT
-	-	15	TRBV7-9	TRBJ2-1	CASSLAGTIQNEQFF	TGTGCCAGCAGCTTAGCCGGGACAATACAGAATGAGCAGTTCTTC
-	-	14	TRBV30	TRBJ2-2	CAWTAGTNTGELFF	TGTGCCTGGACCGCCGGGACGAACACCGGGGAGCTGTTTTTT